Sequencing of this T cell receptor beta chain was carried out in a study of blood T cell repertoires in COVID-19. Across the whole study: Some COVID-19 samples were acute and others convalescent; all came from the United States, Italy and Spain. PBMCs, B-cell-depleted T cells, or T cells provided the cDNA or gDNA that made up the material.

This clone was counted between two and nine times. CDR1 is SGHTA, CDR2 FQGTGA, per germline. Trimming pared 5 bases from V and 7 bases from J, leaving 17 bases between. The CDR3 extends over 14 amino acids. Data came from immunoSEQ multiplex PCR; TCRdb stores just in-frame clones and leaves some out. Found here are roughly 390,000 clones, around 84% of them singletons; the top ten hold 3% to 4%. This TCR derives from a woman aged 18-29 years with acute or convalescent COVID-19. The specimen was peripheral blood. The chain is built from TRBV7-3 and TRBJ1-1, with D tentatively TRBD1 (5 bases). The CDR3 sequence is CASSPLGGSFEAFF. The CDR3, as DNA: TGTGCCAGCAGCCCCCTCGGGGGGAGCTTTGAAGCTTTCTTT. Filled out from reference TRBV7-3 and TRBJ1-1, the complete variable domain reads GAGVSQTPSNKVTEKGKYVELRCDPISGHTALYWYRQSLGQGPEFLIYFQGTGAADDSGLPNDRFFAVRPEGSVSTLKIQRTERGDSAVYLCASSPLGGSFEAFFGQGTRLTVV.